This record looks at one T cell receptor (beta chain) sequence and its context. What it recognizes is unknown. Germline V CDR1 and CDR2: MGHDK, SYGVNS. The V and J ends lost 1 base and 1 base respectively, with 8 bases between them. This CDR3 is 15 amino acids long. These data are taken from a study of monozygotic twins with cystic fibrosis. General study points: Monozygotic CF twins shared more identical nucleotide clonotypes than unrelated patients.

Profiling relied on immunoSEQ multiplex PCR, and the TCRdb table lists in-frame clones only, not all of them. This sample yields about 30,000 clones, of which roughly nine tenths are seen a single time; 0.54% belongs to the top ten. Sequenced material: blood. The TCR comes from a girl aged 2-9 years with cystic fibrosis. The rearrangement joins TRBV25-1 to TRBJ1-5; no clear D. CDR3 region: CASSEFEESNQPQHF. The DNA for the CDR3 is TGTGCCAGCAGTGAATTTGAGGAGAGCAATCAGCCCCAGCATTTT. The full variable domain, with the rest looked up from reference TRBV25-1 and TRBJ1-5, is EADIYQTPRYLVIGTGKKITLECSQTMGHDKMYWYQQDPGMELHLIHYSYGVNSTEKGDLSSESTVSRIRTEHFPLTLESARPSHTSQYLCASSEFEESNQPQHFGDGTRLSIL.